This T cell receptor (beta chain) came from a study of blood T cell repertoires in COVID-19. Study summary: The United States, Italy and Spain were the sources of the acute and convalescent COVID-19 samples.

Clones were sequenced by immunoSEQ multiplex PCR, and TCRdb holds only the in-frame ones, with some missing. Among 260,000 or so clones listed, just over 85% were seen once. Assignment of participants to cohorts was predicated upon participant-reported clinical history. Cohort 3 recovered donors had two negative PCRs, clearance, or symptom resolution. V lost 3 bases, J lost 4 bases, and 4 bases stayed unmatched. CDR3 length: 14 residues. The V gene's germline CDR1 is LNHDA and CDR2 SQIVND (reference sequence). Sequencing was done on a sample of PBMCs or T cells enriched from blood (not recorded which). The chain uses TRBV19 and TRBJ1-1; 8 nucleotides align to TRBD1. The TCR originated in a man aged 18-30 years who had recovered from COVID-19. This CDR3 is CASSMDRAGTEAFF. The CDR3 nucleotides are TGTGCCAGTAGTATGGACAGGGCGGGCACTGAAGCTTTCTTT.